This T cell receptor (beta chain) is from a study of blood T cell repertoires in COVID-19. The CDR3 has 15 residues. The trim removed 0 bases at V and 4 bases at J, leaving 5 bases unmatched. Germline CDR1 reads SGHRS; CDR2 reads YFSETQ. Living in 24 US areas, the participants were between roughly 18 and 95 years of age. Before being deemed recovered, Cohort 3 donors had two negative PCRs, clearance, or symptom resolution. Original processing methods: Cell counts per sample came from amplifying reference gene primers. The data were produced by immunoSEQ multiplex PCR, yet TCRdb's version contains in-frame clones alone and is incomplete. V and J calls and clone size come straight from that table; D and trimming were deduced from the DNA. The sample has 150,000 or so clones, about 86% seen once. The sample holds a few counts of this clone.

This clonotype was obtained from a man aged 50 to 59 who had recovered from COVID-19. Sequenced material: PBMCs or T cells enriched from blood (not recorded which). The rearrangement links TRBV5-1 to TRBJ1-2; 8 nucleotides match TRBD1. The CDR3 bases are TGCGCCAGCAGCTTGGATGGACAGGGAGCCTATGGCTACACCTTC. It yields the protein CASSLDGQGAYGYTF.